Listed here are 19 T cell receptor beta chains from one sample, sequenced in a study of PD-1 blockade in classical Hodgkin lymphoma. Each of the patients experienced relapse following autologous stem cell transplantation, and their brentuximab vedotin exposure differed. Data came from immunoSEQ multiplex PCR; TCRdb stores just in-frame clones and leaves some out. Here the sample spans about 13,000 clones, 80% being singletons. The material was peripheral blood mononuclear cells (PBMCs), obtained at baseline. The source of these receptors is a human donor with classical Hodgkin lymphoma.

V and J are TRBV27 and TRBJ2-1, with D perhaps matching TRBD2 (5 bases). This CDR3 region has 15 residues. V lost 2 bases and J lost 2, with 10 bases in between. Germline assignment: CDR1 MNHEY and CDR2 SMNVEV (reference sequence). CDR3 coding DNA: TGTGCCAGCAGTTTACGGGGTCTTACCTACAATGAGCAGTTCTTC. It encodes CASSLRGLTYNEQFF.

The chain combines TRBV27 with TRBJ1-2; D possibly corresponds to TRBD1 (5 bases). The CDR3 extends over 13 amino acids. With 3 bases removed from V and 7 bases from J, the gap between germline ends came to 12 bases. From germline, CDR1 is MNHEY and CDR2 SMNVEV (reference sequence). The CDR3 protein is CASSFQGGAGYTF. The CDR3 DNA follows: TGTGCCAGCAGTTTTCAGGGAGGAGCTGGCTACACCTTC.

CDR3 sequence reads: CASSVGLAGSYEQYF. CDR3 sequence (DNA): TGTGCCAGCAGCGTGGGACTAGCGGGGTCCTACGAGCAGTACTTC. This chain links TRBV7-2 with TRBJ2-7, with 13 nucleotides matching TRBD2. In germline, CDR1 is SGHTA, CDR2 FQGNSA. J gave up 1 base and V 5 bases, and 2 bases lay outside the gene matches. This CDR3 spans 15 amino acids.

This clone was seen a single time. V usage is TRBV4-1 and J usage is TRBJ1-1; D is possibly TRBD1 (5 bases). This CDR3 contains 14 residues. CDR1 and CDR2 (germline): MGHRA, YSYEKL. V dropped 3 bases and J dropped 1 base, with 9 bases sitting between them. Written as DNA, the CDR3 is TGCGCCAGCAGCCAGGGACGGTCGAACACTGAAGCTTTCTTT. This sequence encodes CASSQGRSNTEAFF.

The V call is TRBV18, the J call TRBJ2-3, with D perhaps matching TRBD1 (5 bases). Per the germline V gene, CDR1 is KGHSH and CDR2 is LQKENI. CDR3 length equals 15 residues. V was pared by 2 bases and J by 3 bases, with 12 bases between. Written as DNA, the CDR3 is TGTGCCAGCTCACCAATCATGACAGTGACAGATACGCAGTATTTT. It is translated as CASSPIMTVTDTQYF.

The genes are TRBV7-2 and TRBJ2-7, with D uncertain. The CDR3 spans 15 residues. Germline CDR1 reads SGHTA; CDR2 reads FQGNSA. V was clipped by 2 bases and J by 0 bases, with 11 bases between them. In DNA, the CDR3 is TGTGCCAGCAGCTTATTGTCCATTAGCTCCTACGAGCAGTACTTC. Protein sequence: CASSLLSISSYEQYF.

The gene calls are TRBV30 and TRBJ2-3; perhaps D is TRBD1 or TRBD2 (5 bases each). Trimming took 0 bases from V and 7 from J, leaving 14 bases between them. This CDR3 spans 14 amino acids. Germline V gene lookup returns CDR1 GTSNPN and CDR2 SVGIG (reference sequence). In nucleotides, the CDR3 is TGTGCCTGGAGTGTCCCCGGGGCCGCCCATACGCAGTATTTT. Protein product: CAWSVPGAAHTQYF.

The chain recombines TRBV6-8 with TRBJ2-3, with TRBD2 as a possible D gene (7 bases). V was clipped by 8 bases and J by 1 base, with 13 bases between them. The germline V gene has CDR1 MNHGY and CDR2 SAAAGT. CDR3 length: 14 residues. CDR3 nucleotides: TGTGCCAGCGGGGCGGGGGCAGGCACAGATACGCAGTATTTT. Its protein is CASGAGAGTDTQYF.

As DNA, the CDR3 is TGTGCCAGCAGCCAACAGGGATACACAGATACGCAGTATTTT. This codes for CASSQQGYTDTQYF. The chain employs TRBV7-3 and TRBJ2-3; a weak D match, TRBD1 (6 bases). The V and J ends lost 5 bases and 2 bases respectively, with 11 bases between them. The CDR3 length is 14 residues. In germline, CDR1 is SGHTA, CDR2 FQGTGA.

The chain employs TRBV6-1 and TRBJ1-5, with a possible D match to TRBD1 (5 bases). The ends were cut back, 0 bases at V and 4 bases at J, with 13 bases in the middle. CDR1 and CDR2 from the germline V gene are MNHNS and SASEGT. The CDR3 sequence is 16 residues long. The CDR3: CASSEAYGTGNQPQHF. CDR3 in DNA: TGTGCCAGCAGTGAAGCTTATGGGACGGGGAATCAGCCCCAGCATTTT.

This clone was found a few times. The V and J genes are TRBV2 and TRBJ2-3; no reliable D call. V was clipped by 8 bases and J by 2 bases, with 11 bases between them. This CDR3 is built from 13 residues. CDR1 and CDR2 (germline): SNHLY, FYNNEI. The CDR3 spells CASRTFLTDTQYF. CDR3 in DNA: TGTGCCAGCCGGACCTTCCTCACAGATACGCAGTATTTT.

The chain links TRBV5-4 to TRBJ2-2; D is uncertain. Germline V gene sequence: CDR1 SGHNT, CDR2 YYREEE (reference sequence). Trimming removed 0 bases from V and 3 bases from J, with 6 bases in between. This CDR3 has 14 amino acids. CDR3 coding DNA: TGTGCCAGCAGCTTGGTAGGATACACCGGGGAGCTGTTTTTT. Residues: CASSLVGYTGELFF.

This clone was counted a single time. The chain is built from TRBV11-3 and TRBJ2-3; no firm D call. V lost 0 bases and J 3 bases, leaving 16 bases between the germline ends. This CDR3 is built from 17 residues. CDR1 SGHNT and CDR2 YENEEA come from the germline V gene. This CDR3 is CASSLDGRALGTDTQYF. CDR3 DNA: TGTGCCAGCAGCTTAGATGGTCGGGCTCTCGGGACAGATACGCAGTATTTT.

The gene calls are TRBV5-1 and TRBJ2-1; D may be TRBD1 (6 bases). The CDR3 contains 17 residues. V was pared by 3 bases and J by 1 base, with 17 bases between. CDR1 and CDR2 (germline): SGHRS, YFSETQ. The chain's CDR3 is CASSWPLQGDSYNEQFF. The CDR3 DNA is TGCGCCAGCAGCTGGCCCCTACAGGGAGATTCCTACAATGAGCAGTTCTTC.

This clone showed up just a few times. The V gene is TRBV6-1, the J gene TRBJ2-7, with 8 bases that match TRBD1. V shed 7 bases, J shed 6 bases, and the junction held 8 bases outside the gene matches. This CDR3 has 13 residues. Germline loops: CDR1 MNHNS, CDR2 SASEGT. The CDR3 DNA reads TGTGCCAGCACAAGGACAGGGAGCTCCGAGCAGTACTTC. Its translation: CASTRTGSSEQYF.

The CDR3 DNA sequence: TGCGCCAGCAGCCGGACAGGGGGCAGGAACACTGAAGCTTTCTTT. Residues: CASSRTGGRNTEAFF. The rearrangement joins TRBV5-1 to TRBJ1-1; 11 nucleotides align to TRBD1. Germline V CDR1 and CDR2: SGHRS, YFSETQ. The J segment lost 1 base and the V segment lost 4 bases, leaving 3 bases of the junction unmatched. The CDR3 loop spans 15 amino acids.

In DNA form, the CDR3 reads TGTGCCAGCAGTCTAAGACAGGGGGCGAACACTGAAGCTTTCTTT. This sequence encodes CASSLRQGANTEAFF. The chain joins TRBV2 to TRBJ1-1; 10 nucleotides align to TRBD1. Germline V lookup: CDR1 SNHLY, CDR2 FYNNEI. The V and J ends lost 5 bases and 1 base, in that order; junction bases with no gene match: 4. This CDR3 is built from 15 residues.

The CDR3 protein is CASSSGLAGDEQFF. The CDR3 DNA follows: TGTGCCAGCAGCTCGGGACTAGCGGGGGATGAGCAGTTCTTC. The genes are TRBV5-5 and TRBJ2-1; 14 positions agree with TRBD2. With V trimmed by 3 bases and J by 8 bases, 1 base remained unmatched. The CDR3 runs to 14 residues. In germline, CDR1 is SGHKS, CDR2 YYEKEE (reference sequence).

The chain has TRBV28 and TRBJ1-5; D ambiguous. The germline V and J ends were trimmed by 6 bases and 5 bases, with 14 bases remaining between them. Germline V gene sequence: CDR1 MDHEN, CDR2 SYDVKM. The CDR3 is 14 amino acids. CDR3 residues: CASSLNYLYQPQHF. In DNA form, the CDR3 reads TGTGCCAGCAGCCTGAATTACCTTTATCAGCCCCAGCATTTT.